A single sample is the source of the 25 T cell receptor beta chains below, sequenced in a study. TCRdb itself ran the 5' RACE reads through MiXCR, one entry per CDR3 protein. The sample consists of about 5,300 distinct CDR3 sequences, around a third of them appearing once. Sequencing input: memory CD4+ T cells sorted from blood. Subset described: memory CD4+ T cells, CD4+CD45RO+CD25-. These receptors all come from a female donor with breast cancer.

Remarks on this clonotype: Being one base from a much bigger clone, this may be a read error. The chain recombines TRBV28 with TRBJ1-4; TRBD1 agrees at 7 bases. Germline assignment: CDR1 MDHEN and CDR2 SYDVKM. The CDR3 is 14 residues long. The trim removed 4 bases at V and 8 bases at J, leaving 7 bases unmatched. This CDR3 is CASSWTGEREKLFF. The CDR3 coding sequence is TGTGCCAGCAGTTGGACAGGCGAAAGAGAAAAACTGTTTTTT. The full variable domain, completed using reference TRBV28 and TRBJ1-4, is DVKVTQSSRYLVKRTGEKVFLECVQDMDHENMFWYRQDPGLGLRLIYFSYDVKMKEKGDIPEGYSVSREKKERFSLILESASTNQTSMYLCASSWTGEREKLFFGSGTQLSVL.

This clonotype was picked up many times. The V gene is TRBV28, the J gene TRBJ2-3; 9 bases match TRBD1. CDR1 and CDR2 (germline): MDHEN, SYDVKM. The J segment lost 3 bases and the V segment lost 2 bases, leaving 3 bases of the junction unmatched. The CDR3 is made up of 15 amino acids. This CDR3 reads CASSLIGQGTDTQYF. Written as DNA, the CDR3 is TGTGCCAGCAGTTTAATTGGACAGGGGACAGATACGCAGTATTTT.

This clonotype is classed as medium-sized (0.01 to 0.1%). CDR3 loop: CATSDPRGQETQYF. In DNA, the CDR3 is TGTGCCACCAGTGATCCCAGGGGGCAAGAGACCCAGTACTTC. The rearrangement joins TRBV24-1 to TRBJ2-5, with 7 bases lining up with TRBD1. Germline V gene data show CDR1 as KGHDR and CDR2 as SFDVKD. This CDR3 is built from 14 residues. Trimming at V came to 3 bases and at J to 2 bases, leaving 2 bases not matched to a gene.

In regard to this clonotype: A read error may be the cause here, since a much bigger clone is one base away. The chain recombines TRBV20-1 with TRBJ2-7; TRBD2 might be the D (5 bases). Germline CDR1 is DFQATT and CDR2 is SNEGSKA (reference sequence). CDR3 length equals 13 residues. The DNA for the CDR3 is TGCAGTACTAGTTCCAGCCAACGCTACGAGCAGTACTTC. Encoded protein: CSTSSSQRYEQYF.

By share, this clonotype counts as hyperexpanded. This chain uses TRBV5-6 with TRBJ2-3, with D tentatively TRBD1 (6 bases). Germline loops: CDR1 SGHDT, CDR2 YYEEEE. The CDR3 consists of 13 residues. The ends were cut back, 4 bases at V and 6 bases at J, with 12 bases in the middle. This CDR3 is CASSPTGADTQYF. The CDR3 coding sequence is TGTGCCAGCAGCCCGACAGGAGCGGATACGCAGTATTTT.

The chain is built from TRBV7-9 and TRBJ2-1, with D perhaps matching TRBD2 (6 bases). CDR1 is SEHNR, CDR2 FQNEAQ, per germline (reference sequence). Trimming removed 5 bases from V and 8 bases from J, with 16 bases in between. The CDR3 extends over 14 amino acids. The CDR3 region is CASSARLTGDEQFF. The CDR3 bases are TGTGCCAGCAGCGCCCGTCTTACGGGAGATGAGCAGTTCTTC. The variable domain in full, with the rest retrieved from reference TRBV7-9 and TRBJ2-1, is DTGVSQNPRHKITKRGQNVTFRCDPISEHNRLYWYRQTLGQGPEFLTYFQNEAQLEKSRLLSDRFSAERPKGSFSTLEIQRTEQGDSAMYLCASSARLTGDEQFFGPGTRLTVL.

This clonotype was observed many times. V usage is TRBV24-1 and J usage is TRBJ2-4; D is undetermined. Trimming cost V 11 bases and J 0 bases, with 10 bases left between them. The germline V gene encodes CDR1 KGHDR and CDR2 SFDVKD. CDR3 length: 13 residues. The CDR3 sequence is CAILTLAKNIQYF. The CDR3 nucleotides read TGTGCCATCCTCACGCTAGCCAAAAACATTCAGTACTTC.

The chain couples TRBV10-3 to TRBJ2-7; 14 positions agree with TRBD2. Germline values: CDR1 ENHRY, CDR2 SYGVKD. V trimming: 6 bases; J trimming: 7 bases; junction bases outside the gene matches: 5. There are 14 residues in the CDR3. The CDR3 here is CAISPGLAGDEQYF. CDR3 DNA sequence: TGTGCCATCAGCCCGGGACTAGCGGGGGATGAGCAGTACTTC.

This clonotype was seen a handful of times. Since a much larger clone is just one base distant, this may be a read error. The chain joins TRBV2 to TRBJ2-3; 9 bases are shared with TRBD2. The CDR3 is 14 residues long. Germline V gene sequence: CDR1 SNHLY, CDR2 FYNNEI. J lost 5 bases, V lost 11 bases, and 11 bases had no gene match. CDR3: CAGKMAGGVDTQYF. Written as DNA, the CDR3 is TGTGCCGGCAAGATGGCGGGAGGGGTAGATACGCAGTATTTT.

As concerns this clonotype: A much larger clone lies one base from this, so it may be a read error. It is likely a read error, because the conserved phenylalanine at the end of the CDR3 is missing. The CDR3 protein is CASSQESETQYS. Written as DNA, the CDR3 is TGTGCCAGCAGCCAAGAGTCAGAGACCCAGTACTCC. The chain recombines TRBV4-2 with TRBJ2-5; no definite D call. The germline CDR1 and CDR2 sequences are LGHNA and YNFKEQ. Trimming stripped 0 bases from V and 4 bases from J, with 3 bases between. This CDR3 spans 12 amino acids.

J is TRBJ1-5 and V is TRBV16; D is perhaps TRBD1 (6 bases). Trimming stripped 6 bases from V and 3 bases from J, with 15 bases between. The CDR3 runs 15 residues. The V gene's germline CDR1 is KGHSY and CDR2 FQNENV. The CDR3 nucleotides read TGTGCCAGCAGTCGCCGGGGGCAGAACAATCAGCCCCAGCATTTT. This translates into CASSRRGQNNQPQHF.

Note on this clonotype: This may arise from a read error, as a much more abundant clone is one base away. The V call is TRBV20-1, the J call TRBJ2-3, with D perhaps given as TRBD1 or TRBD2 (5 bases each). Looked up from germline, CDR1 is DFQATT and CDR2 is SNEGSKA (reference sequence). The CDR3 is 13 amino acids. The CDR3 region is CGANQGVADTQYF. Here the CDR3 DNA reads TGCGGTGCTAACCAGGGAGTCGCAGATACGCAGTATTTT.

This clonotype was seen repeatedly, ten times or more. The rearrangement links TRBV5-1 to TRBJ2-5, with 7 nucleotides matching TRBD1. The CDR3 consists of 16 residues. The V gene end was trimmed by 0 bases and the J gene end by 2 bases; junction bases not matched to a gene: 7. CDR1 is SGHRS, CDR2 YFSETQ, per germline. The CDR3 loop reads CASSLDPGGFQETQYF. In nucleotides, the CDR3 is TGCGCCAGCAGCTTGGATCCAGGGGGTTTTCAAGAGACCCAGTACTTC.

J is TRBJ2-7 and V is TRBV18; D not certain. Trimming took 0 bases from V and 2 from J, leaving 20 bases between them. The CDR3 sequence is 18 residues long. Germline values: CDR1 KGHSH, CDR2 LQKENI. The CDR3: CASSPPFPILKPPYEQYF. CDR3 sequence (DNA): TGTGCCAGCTCACCACCTTTTCCAATTTTAAAACCACCCTACGAGCAGTACTTC.

The table lists this clonotype with a few counts. The rearrangement uses TRBV4-1 and TRBJ2-3; TRBD2 matches 10 bases. The CDR3 contains 16 residues. The V gene end was trimmed by 2 bases and the J gene end by 3 bases; junction bases not matched to a gene: 5. CDR1 is MGHRA and CDR2 is YSYEKL in the germline V gene. The CDR3 bases are TGCGCCAGCAGCCAAAAAGCGGGAGGGCTAACAGATACGCAGTATTTT. This encodes CASSQKAGGLTDTQYF.

Ten or more counts support this clonotype. This chain links TRBV4-3 with TRBJ1-2, with D possibly being TRBD1 (6 bases). The CDR3 contains 18 residues. Deletions cut 0 bases from V and 3 bases from J, with 20 bases between. Germline assignment: CDR1 LGHNA and CDR2 YSLEER. The CDR3 nucleotides are TGCGCCAGCAGCCAAGATCAGGGGATGGGTGCTTGGGACTATGGCTACACCTTC. This codes for CASSQDQGMGAWDYGYTF.

The chain has TRBV20-1 and TRBJ2-4, with 8 bases matching TRBD2. The CDR3 consists of 15 residues. CDR1 DFQATT and CDR2 SNEGSKA come from the germline V gene (reference sequence). Germline trimming cut 8 bases from V and 5 bases from J; bases unmatched to any gene: 14. The CDR3 DNA reads as TGCAGTCCAGGGTCCCGGGAGCGGGGGCAAAACATTCAGTACTTC. Amino acids: CSPGSRERGQNIQYF.

V gene TRBV7-2 combines with J gene TRBJ1-1, with a weak D call TRBD1 (5 bases). With 1 base removed from V and 0 bases from J, the gap between germline ends came to 15 bases. The germline CDR1 and CDR2 sequences are SGHTA and FQGNSA. The CDR3 runs 17 residues. The CDR3 coding sequence is TGTGCCAGCAGCTTAGAGGGAGGGGCGGTAATGAACACTGAAGCTTTCTTT. The encoded protein is CASSLEGGAVMNTEAFF.

The chain employs TRBV12-3 or TRBV12-4 and TRBJ2-1; D gene unclear. The CDR3 totals 11 residues. V dropped 3 bases and J dropped 9 bases, with 6 bases sitting between them. The CDR3, as DNA: TGTGCCAGCAGTTTTAGGATTGAGCAGTTCTTC. Translated, it gives CASSFRIEQFF.

The V gene is TRBV11-2, the J gene TRBJ2-1; maybe TRBD2 (6 bases). This CDR3 contains 15 residues. The V end lost 5 bases, the J end lost 6 bases, and 17 bases lay between the germline ends. Germline assignment: CDR1 SGHAT and CDR2 FQNNGV. DNA for the CDR3: TGTGCCAGCAGCCTTCTATCGGGAGTTGCCAATGAGCAGTTCTTC. This translates into CASSLLSGVANEQFF.

Comment on this clonotype: Just one base apart from a much larger clone, this may be a read error. The chain carries TRBV12-5 and TRBJ1-2; D is perhaps TRBD1 (6 bases). This CDR3 is built from 16 residues. CDR1 and CDR2 from the germline V gene are LGHNT and FRNRAP. V shed 1 base and J shed 5 bases, with 17 bases lying between them. The CDR3 DNA reads as TGTGCTAGTGGTTTGGAACCAGGGGCCACCTATTATGGCTACACCTTC. Amino acid sequence: CASGLEPGATYYGYTF.

This clonotype was seen only a few times. The chain links TRBV3-1 to TRBJ2-5; no clear D. The CDR3 spans 14 residues. CDR1 is LGHDT, CDR2 YNNKEL, per germline (reference sequence). V lost 1 base to trimming and J lost 4 bases, with 10 bases between them. The CDR3 nucleotides are TGTGCCAGCAGCCAAGTACCTCAGAGAGAGACCCAGTACTTC. This sequence encodes CASSQVPQRETQYF.

The rearrangement links TRBV5-1 to TRBJ1-5; TRBD1 agrees at 9 bases. The CDR3 sequence is 15 residues long. V gave up 4 bases and J gave up 7 bases; unmatched junction bases: 9. Germline-derived CDR1 and CDR2 are SGHRS and YFSETQ. In nucleotides, the CDR3 is TGCGCCAGCAGCCCCGGGACAGGGATCAACCAGCCCCAGCATTTT. Its translation is CASSPGTGINQPQHF.

In its sample, this clonotype is medium-sized. The chain carries TRBV2 and TRBJ2-3; the D is unclear. The V end was cut by 3 bases, the J end by 2 bases, with 6 bases between. The CDR3 spans 13 residues. Germline V gives CDR1 SNHLY, CDR2 FYNNEI. DNA of the CDR3: TGTGCCAGCAGTGACTTCCTCACAGATACGCAGTATTTT. It is translated as CASSDFLTDTQYF.

A note on this clonotype: Relative to the germline gene, one junction end is altered; a read error may explain this. V and J are TRBV20-1 and TRBJ2-1; D ambiguous. This CDR3 comprises 14 residues. Germline V gene data show CDR1 as DFQATT and CDR2 as SNEGSKA (reference sequence). The CDR3 spells CSASRWNSYSEQFF. The CDR3 DNA follows: TGCAGTGCTAGTCGGTGGAACTCCTACAGTGAGCAGTTCTTC.